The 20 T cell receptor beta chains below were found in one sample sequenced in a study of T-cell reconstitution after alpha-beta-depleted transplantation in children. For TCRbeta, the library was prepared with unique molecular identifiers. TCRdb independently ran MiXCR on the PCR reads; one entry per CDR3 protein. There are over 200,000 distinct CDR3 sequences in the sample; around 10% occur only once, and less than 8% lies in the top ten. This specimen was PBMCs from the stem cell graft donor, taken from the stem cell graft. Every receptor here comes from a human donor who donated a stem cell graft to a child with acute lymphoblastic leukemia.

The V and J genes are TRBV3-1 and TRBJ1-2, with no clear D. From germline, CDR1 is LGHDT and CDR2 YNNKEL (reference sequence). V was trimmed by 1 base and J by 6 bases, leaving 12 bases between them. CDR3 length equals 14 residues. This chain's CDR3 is CASSQVLRGNGYTF. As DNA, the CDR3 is TGTGCCAGCAGCCAAGTCTTGAGAGGGAATGGCTACACCTTC. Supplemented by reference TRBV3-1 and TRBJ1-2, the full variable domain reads DTAVSQTPKYLVTQMGNDKSIKCEQNLGHDTMYWYKQDSKKFLKIMFSYNNKELIINETVPNRFSPKSPDKAHLNLHINSLELGDSAVYFCASSQVLRGNGYTFGSGTRLTVV.

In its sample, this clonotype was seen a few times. The CDR3, as DNA: TGTGCCAGCAGCTTCAGGGGTACAGGAGAGCAGTACTTC. It encodes CASSFRGTGEQYF. The rearrangement links TRBV7-2 to TRBJ2-7; the D gene is possibly TRBD1 (6 bases). Germline CDR1 SGHTA, CDR2 FQGNSA. V lost 3 bases and J 7 bases, leaving 13 bases between the germline ends. There are 13 residues in the CDR3.

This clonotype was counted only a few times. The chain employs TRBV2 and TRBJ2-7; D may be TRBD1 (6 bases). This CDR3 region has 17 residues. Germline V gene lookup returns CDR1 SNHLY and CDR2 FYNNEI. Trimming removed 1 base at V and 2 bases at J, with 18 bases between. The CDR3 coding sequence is TGTGCCAGCAGTGAAGTAAACACCGGGACAAGGCCCTACGAGCAGTACTTC. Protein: CASSEVNTGTRPYEQYF.

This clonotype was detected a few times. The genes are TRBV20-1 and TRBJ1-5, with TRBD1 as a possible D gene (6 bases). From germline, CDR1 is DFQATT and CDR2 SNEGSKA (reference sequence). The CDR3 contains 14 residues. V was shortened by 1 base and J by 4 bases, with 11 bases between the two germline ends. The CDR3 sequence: CSARAGAMNQPQHF. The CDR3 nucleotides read TGCAGTGCTAGAGCAGGGGCCATGAATCAGCCCCAGCATTTT.

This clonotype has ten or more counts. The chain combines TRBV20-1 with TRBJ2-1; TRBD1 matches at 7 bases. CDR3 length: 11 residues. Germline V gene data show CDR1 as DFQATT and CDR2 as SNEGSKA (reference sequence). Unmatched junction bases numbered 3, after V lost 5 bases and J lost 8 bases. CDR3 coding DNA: TGCAGTGCTTCCGGACAGGATGAGCAGTTCTTC. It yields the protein CSASGQDEQFF.

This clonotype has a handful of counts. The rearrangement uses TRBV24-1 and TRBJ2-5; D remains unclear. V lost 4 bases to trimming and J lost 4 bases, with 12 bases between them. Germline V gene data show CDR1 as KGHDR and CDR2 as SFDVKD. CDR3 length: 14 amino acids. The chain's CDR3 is CATSDLLGGETQYF. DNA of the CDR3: TGTGCCACCAGTGACCTCCTGGGTGGAGAGACCCAGTACTTC.

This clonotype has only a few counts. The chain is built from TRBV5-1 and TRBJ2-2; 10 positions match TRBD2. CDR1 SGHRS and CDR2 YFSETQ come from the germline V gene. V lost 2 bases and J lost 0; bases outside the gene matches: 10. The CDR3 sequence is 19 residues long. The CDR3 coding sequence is TGCGCCAGCAGCTTTGAACTAGCGGGGAATTTAGCGAACACCGGGGAGCTGTTTTTT. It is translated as CASSFELAGNLANTGELFF. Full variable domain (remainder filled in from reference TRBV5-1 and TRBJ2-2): KAGVTQTPRYLIKTRGQQVTLSCSPISGHRSVSWYQQTPGQGLQFLFEYFSETQRNKGNFPGRFSGRQFSNSRSEMNVSTLELGDSALYLCASSFELAGNLANTGELFFGEGSRLTVL.

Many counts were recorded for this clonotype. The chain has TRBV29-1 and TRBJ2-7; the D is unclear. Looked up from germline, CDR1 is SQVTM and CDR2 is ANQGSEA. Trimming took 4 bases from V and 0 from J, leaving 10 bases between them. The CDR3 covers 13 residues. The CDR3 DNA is TGCAGCGTTGTTTCGCCCCTCTCCTACGAGCAGTACTTC. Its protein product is CSVVSPLSYEQYF.

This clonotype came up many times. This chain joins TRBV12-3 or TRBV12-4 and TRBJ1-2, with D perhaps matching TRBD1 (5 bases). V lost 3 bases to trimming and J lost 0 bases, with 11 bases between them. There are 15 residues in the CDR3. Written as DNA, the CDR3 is TGTGCCAGCAGTTTTTATGGGACTGCTAACTATGGCTACACCTTC. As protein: CASSFYGTANYGYTF.

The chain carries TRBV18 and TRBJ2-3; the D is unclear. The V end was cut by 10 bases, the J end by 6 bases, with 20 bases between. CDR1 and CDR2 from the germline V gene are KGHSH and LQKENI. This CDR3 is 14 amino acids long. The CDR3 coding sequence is TGTGCCACCTTCGCTACTCCCCTCGGGGATACGCAGTATTTT. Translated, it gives CATFATPLGDTQYF. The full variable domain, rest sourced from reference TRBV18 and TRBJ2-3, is NAGVMQNPRHLVRRRGQEARLRCSPMKGHSHVYWYRQLPEEGLKFMVYLQKENIIDESGMPKERFSAEFPKEGPSILRIQQVVRGDSAAYFCATFATPLGDTQYFGPGTRLTVL.

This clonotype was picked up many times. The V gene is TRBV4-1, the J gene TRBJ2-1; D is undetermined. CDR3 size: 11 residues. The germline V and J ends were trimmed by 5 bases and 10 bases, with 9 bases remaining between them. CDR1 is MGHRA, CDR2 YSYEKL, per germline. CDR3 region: CASSSPSEQFF. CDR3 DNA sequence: TGCGCCAGCAGCTCCCCTTCGGAGCAGTTCTTC.

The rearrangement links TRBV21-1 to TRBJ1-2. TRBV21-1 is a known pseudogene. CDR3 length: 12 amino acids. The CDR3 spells CATEHSSYGYTF. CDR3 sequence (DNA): TGTGCCACTGAGCACAGCTCCTATGGCTACACCTTC.

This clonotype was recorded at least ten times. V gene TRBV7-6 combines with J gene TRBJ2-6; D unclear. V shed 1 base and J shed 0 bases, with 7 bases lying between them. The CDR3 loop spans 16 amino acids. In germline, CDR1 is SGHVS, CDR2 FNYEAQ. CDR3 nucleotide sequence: TGTGCCAGCAGCTTAGGGGCCCTCTCTGGGGCCAACGTCCTGACTTTC. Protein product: CASSLGALSGANVLTF.

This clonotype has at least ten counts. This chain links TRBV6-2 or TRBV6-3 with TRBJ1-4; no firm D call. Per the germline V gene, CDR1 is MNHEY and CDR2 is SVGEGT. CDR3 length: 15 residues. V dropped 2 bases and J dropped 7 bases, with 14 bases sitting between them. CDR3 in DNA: TGTGCCAGCAGTTACGAAGACCGAGCTCTTGAAAAACTGTTTTTT. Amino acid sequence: CASSYEDRALEKLFF.

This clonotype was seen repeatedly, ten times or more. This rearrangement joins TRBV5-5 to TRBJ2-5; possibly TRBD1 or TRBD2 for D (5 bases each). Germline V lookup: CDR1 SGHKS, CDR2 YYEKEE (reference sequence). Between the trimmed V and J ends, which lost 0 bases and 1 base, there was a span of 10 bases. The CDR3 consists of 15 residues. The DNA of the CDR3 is TGTGCCAGCAGCTTGGTGCAGGGACCCCAAGAGACCCAGTACTTC. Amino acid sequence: CASSLVQGPQETQYF.

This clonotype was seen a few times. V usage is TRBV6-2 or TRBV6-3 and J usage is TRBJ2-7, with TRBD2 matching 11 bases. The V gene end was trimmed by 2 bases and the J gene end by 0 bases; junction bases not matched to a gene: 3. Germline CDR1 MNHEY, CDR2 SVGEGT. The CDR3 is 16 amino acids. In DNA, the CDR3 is TGTGCCAGCAGTTACCCTAGCGGGGGGCACTCCTACGAGCAGTACTTC. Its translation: CASSYPSGGHSYEQYF.

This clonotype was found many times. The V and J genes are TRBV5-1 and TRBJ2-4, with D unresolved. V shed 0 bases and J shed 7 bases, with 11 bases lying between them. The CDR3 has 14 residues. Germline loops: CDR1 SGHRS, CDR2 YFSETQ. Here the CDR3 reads CASSLVEGNNIQYF. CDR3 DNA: TGCGCCAGCAGCTTGGTCGAAGGGAACAACATTCAGTACTTC.

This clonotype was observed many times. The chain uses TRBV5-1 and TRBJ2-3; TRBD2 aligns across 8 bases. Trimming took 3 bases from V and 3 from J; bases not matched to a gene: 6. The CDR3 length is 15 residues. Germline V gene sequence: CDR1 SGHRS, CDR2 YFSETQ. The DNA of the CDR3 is TGCGCCAGCAGCTCATTAGCGGGGCAGACAGATACGCAGTATTTT. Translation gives CASSSLAGQTDTQYF.

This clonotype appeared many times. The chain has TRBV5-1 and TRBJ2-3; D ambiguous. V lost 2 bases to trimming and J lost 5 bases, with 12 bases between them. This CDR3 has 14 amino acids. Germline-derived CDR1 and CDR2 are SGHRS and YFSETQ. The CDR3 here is CASSFQRNRDTQYF. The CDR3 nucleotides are TGCGCCAGCAGCTTTCAGAGGAACAGAGATACGCAGTATTTT.

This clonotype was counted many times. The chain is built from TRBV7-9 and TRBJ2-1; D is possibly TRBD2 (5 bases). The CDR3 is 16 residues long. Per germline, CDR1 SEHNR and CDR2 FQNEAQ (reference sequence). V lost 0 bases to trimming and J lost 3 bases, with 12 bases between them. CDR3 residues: CASSLAGVLFYNEQFF. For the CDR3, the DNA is TGTGCCAGCAGCTTAGCCGGGGTTCTTTTCTACAATGAGCAGTTCTTC.